The clone carrying this T cell receptor (beta chain) has a handful of counts. This sample stems from a study of patients and donors after allogeneic stem cell transplantation. The CDR3 length is 9 residues. V was cut by 3 bases and J by 7 bases, with 3 bases left in between. CDR1 and CDR2 from the germline V gene are SQVTM and ANQGSEA. TCRdb re-analysed the RT-PCR reads in MiXCR, keeping a single row per CDR3 protein. This sample has 20,000 to 25,000 distinct CDR3 sequences, with under 30% found just once. This TCR came from a human donor who was either an allogeneic HSCT recipient or a stem cell or donor lymphocyte infusion donor (not recorded which). It is not recorded whose cells these are; they may come from a transplant donor. The V call is TRBV29-1, the J call TRBJ1-1, with D unclear. The source material was blood, either unsorted or a sorted T cell fraction (not recorded which). CDR3 loop: CSVEVEAFF. The CDR3 nucleotides are TGCAGCGTTGAGGTTGAAGCTTTCTTT.